This is a list of T cell receptor beta chains from one sample in a study of Ad26.COV2.S vaccination and SARS-CoV-2 variants. Here immunoSEQ multiplex PCR was the method, and the copy in TCRdb shows in-frame clones only, minus some. The sample records around 340,000 clones, roughly 90% being singletons. Specimen: peripheral blood, collected in a trial of Ad26.COV2.S vaccine versus placebo. Receptors were obtained from a person aged 18-60 years who received the Ad26.COV2.S COVID-19 vaccine or a placebo. CDR3s include the opening cysteine and the closing phenylalanine or tryptophan. A D gene is named only where the DNA matches it firmly. For some rows the clone size is stated as once, few or many, or as a class when expanded; others skip it.

D	V	J	size	DNA	CDR3
TRBD1	TRBV9	TRBJ2-7	NA	TGTGCCAGCAGCGTAGCTGGACAGGGATTATACGAGCAGTACTTC	CASSVAGQGLYEQYF
TRBD1	TRBV28	TRBJ1-1	few	TGTGCCACCCGCCCGGGACAGGTTCAATTGCAAGCTTTCTTT	CATRPGQVQLQAFF
NA	TRBV4-1	TRBJ2-1	few	TGCGCCAGCAGACAAACCGGGCGGAATGAGCAGTTCTTC	CASRQTGRNEQFF
NA	TRBV18	TRBJ1-1	NA	TGTGCCAGCTCACCACCTTCCAGGGGAGGAGTAGGGAACACTGAAGCTTTCTTT	CASSPPSRGGVGNTEAFF
NA	TRBV5-5	TRBJ2-5	NA	TGTGCCAGCAGTTCGGCGGGAGAGACCCAGTACTTC	CASSSAGETQYF
NA	TRBV9	TRBJ1-2	NA	TGTGCCAGCAGCGTAGACGGAGATGGCTACACCTTC	CASSVDGDGYTF
NA	TRBV18	TRBJ2-7	NA	TGTGCCAGCTCACCACCCAACCCAGGGGAAAGGGAGCAGTACTTC	CASSPPNPGEREQYF
TRBD2	TRBV6-6	TRBJ2-1	NA	TGTGCCAGCGACCGGGGGGGGTCTGTGGATGAGCAGTTCTTC	CASDRGGSVDEQFF
NA	TRBV30	TRBJ1-3	NA	TGTGCCTGGATGCGCTATTCTGGAAACACCATATATTTT	CAWMRYSGNTIYF
NA	TRBV30	TRBJ2-7	few	TGTGCCCAAGGTAGGCAGGCCGTCTCCTACGAGCAGTACTTC	CAQGRQAVSYEQYF
NA	TRBV6-5	TRBJ2-7	NA	TGTGCCAGCAGTTACGCGACTCAATCGCAGCAGTACTTC	CASSYATQSQQYF
NA	TRBV27	TRBJ2-2	NA	TGTGCCAGCAGTTCAAGCGACAGAAACACCGGGGAGCTGTTTTTT	CASSSSDRNTGELFF
NA	TRBV28	TRBJ1-1	NA	TGTGCCAGCATTCAGAACACTGAAGCTTTCTTT	CASIQNTEAFF
NA	TRBV6-6	TRBJ1-1	NA	TGTGCCAGCAGTTACTCAAGGAGGGGCTCGGACACTGAAGCTTTCTTT	CASSYSRRGSDTEAFF
NA	TRBV3-1/TRBV3-2	TRBJ1-5	NA	TGTGCCAGCAGCCAAGACAGGGGAAACGACCCCCAGCATTTT	CASSQDRGNDPQHF
TRBD1	TRBV6-5	TRBJ2-7	NA	TGTGCCAGCAAAAAAACAGGGGACAGCTTCTACGAGCAGTACTTC	CASKKTGDSFYEQYF
NA	TRBV4-3	TRBJ1-1	few	TGCGCCAGCAGCCCCCTAGCGGGACCGAACACTGAAGCTTTCTTT	CASSPLAGPNTEAFF
NA	TRBV6-5	TRBJ1-1	NA	TGTGCCAGCAGTCCCTCTGGACCCAAATCGCTTGGAGCTTTCTTT	CASSPSGPKSLGAFF
NA	TRBV6-4	TRBJ1-2	NA	TGTGCCAGCAGTGCCGAAGGGGACGGCTACACCTTC	CASSAEGDGYTF
TRBD1	TRBV28	TRBJ2-2	NA	TGTGCCAGCAGTTTCGGGCAGGGGGCGAAGACCGGGGAGCTGTTTTTT	CASSFGQGAKTGELFF
NA	TRBV23-1	TRBJ2-6	NA	TGCGCCAGCAGTCAATCGAAGGAACAGGTTTATACCGGGGCCAACGTCCTGACTTTC	CASSQSKEQVYTGANVLTF
NA	TRBV5-8	TRBJ1-6	NA	TGTGCCAGCAGCTTGGCGCGGGGCGTTGGTAATTCACCCCTCCACTTT	CASSLARGVGNSPLHF